The entry below describes one TCR beta chain. Antigen: not known. The assay used deep level. Genomic DNA of every subset was divided equally among multiple immunoSEQ plates. Sequenced by immunoSEQ multiplex PCR; TCRdb stores in-frame clones only, minus some. The table records 2,500,000 or so clones, about 92% of them present only once. The sample originates from a study of shared clonotypes between healthy human individuals. Study outcomes and limitations: An expected dependence of interdonor clonotype sharing on sequencing depth was noted.

Germline V gives CDR1 MGHDK, CDR2 SYGVNS. The CDR3 runs 15 residues. Trimming cost V 2 bases and J 2 bases, with 10 bases left between them. The rearrangement uses TRBV25-1 and TRBJ2-1, with D possibly TRBD2 on 5 matching bases. The sequenced material came from naive CD4+ T cells sorted from blood. As for subset: CD45RA+ positively selected. This TCR was sampled from a man between 18 and 29 years old in good health. The CDR3 DNA is TGTGCCAGCAGTGAAGGCCCCGGGACCTACAATGAGCAGTTCTTC. Translation gives CASSEGPGTYNEQFF.